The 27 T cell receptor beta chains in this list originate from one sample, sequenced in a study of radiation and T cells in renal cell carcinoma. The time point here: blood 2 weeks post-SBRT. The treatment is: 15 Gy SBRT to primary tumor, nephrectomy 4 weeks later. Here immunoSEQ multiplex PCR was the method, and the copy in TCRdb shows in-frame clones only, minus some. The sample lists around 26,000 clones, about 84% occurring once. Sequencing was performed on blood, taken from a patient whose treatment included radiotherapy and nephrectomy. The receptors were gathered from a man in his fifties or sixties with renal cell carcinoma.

The CDR3 loop reads CASSLGRRWQETQYF. The CDR3 DNA reads as TGTGCCAGCAGTCTAGGTAGGCGTTGGCAAGAGACCCAGTACTTC. The rearrangement links TRBV28 to TRBJ2-5; no reliable D call. V was shortened by 5 bases and J by 2 bases, with 15 bases between the two germline ends. Germline V gene sequence: CDR1 MDHEN, CDR2 SYDVKM. This CDR3 has 15 amino acids.

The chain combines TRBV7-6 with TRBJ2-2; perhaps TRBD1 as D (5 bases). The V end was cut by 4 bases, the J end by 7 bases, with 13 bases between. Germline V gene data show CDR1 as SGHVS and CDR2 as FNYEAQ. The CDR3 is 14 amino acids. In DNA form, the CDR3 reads TGTGCCAGCAGCTCTTTGGGGCTAGTCGGGGAGCTGTTTTTT. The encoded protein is CASSSLGLVGELFF.

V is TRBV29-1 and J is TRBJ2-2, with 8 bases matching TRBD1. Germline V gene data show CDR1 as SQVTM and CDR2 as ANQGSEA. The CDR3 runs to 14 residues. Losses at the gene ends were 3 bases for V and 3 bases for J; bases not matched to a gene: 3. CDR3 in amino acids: CSVDNRGDTGELFF. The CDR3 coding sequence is TGCAGCGTTGATAACAGGGGGGACACCGGGGAGCTGTTTTTT.

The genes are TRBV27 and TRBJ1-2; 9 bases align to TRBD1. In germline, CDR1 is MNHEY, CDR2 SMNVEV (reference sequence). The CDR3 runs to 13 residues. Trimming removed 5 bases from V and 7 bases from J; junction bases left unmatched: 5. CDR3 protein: CASSPQGAPGYTF. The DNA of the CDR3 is TGTGCCAGCAGTCCACAGGGGGCGCCTGGCTACACCTTC.

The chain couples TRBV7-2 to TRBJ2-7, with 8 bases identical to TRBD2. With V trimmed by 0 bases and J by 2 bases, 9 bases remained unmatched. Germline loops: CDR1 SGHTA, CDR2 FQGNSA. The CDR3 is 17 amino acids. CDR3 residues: CASSLAPGLGWAYEQYF. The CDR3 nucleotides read TGTGCCAGCAGCTTAGCTCCGGGACTAGGATGGGCCTACGAGCAGTACTTC.

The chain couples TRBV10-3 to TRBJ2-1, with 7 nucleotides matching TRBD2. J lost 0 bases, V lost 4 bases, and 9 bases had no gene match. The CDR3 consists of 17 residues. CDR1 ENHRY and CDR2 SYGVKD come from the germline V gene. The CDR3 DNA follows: TGTGCCATCAGTGCGGGGGGAGCGGCCAGCTCCTACAATGAGCAGTTCTTC. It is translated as CAISAGGAASSYNEQFF.

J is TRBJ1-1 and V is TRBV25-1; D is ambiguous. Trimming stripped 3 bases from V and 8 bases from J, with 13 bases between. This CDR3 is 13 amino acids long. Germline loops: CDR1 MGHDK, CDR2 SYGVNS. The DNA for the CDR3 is TGTGCCAGCAGTGAGAAGGAGATTGGGGAAGCTTTCTTT. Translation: CASSEKEIGEAFF.

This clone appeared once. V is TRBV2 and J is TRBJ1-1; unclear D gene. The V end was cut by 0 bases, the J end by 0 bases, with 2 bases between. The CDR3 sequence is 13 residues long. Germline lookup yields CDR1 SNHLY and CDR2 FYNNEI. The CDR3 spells CASSEAVNTEAFF. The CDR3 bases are TGTGCCAGCAGTGAAGCGGTGAACACTGAAGCTTTCTTT.

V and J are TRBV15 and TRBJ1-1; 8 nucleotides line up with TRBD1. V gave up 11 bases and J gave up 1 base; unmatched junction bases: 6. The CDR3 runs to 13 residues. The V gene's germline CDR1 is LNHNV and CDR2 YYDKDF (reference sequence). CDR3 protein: CAARTGTNTEAFF. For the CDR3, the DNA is TGTGCCGCCCGGACAGGGACGAACACTGAAGCTTTCTTT.

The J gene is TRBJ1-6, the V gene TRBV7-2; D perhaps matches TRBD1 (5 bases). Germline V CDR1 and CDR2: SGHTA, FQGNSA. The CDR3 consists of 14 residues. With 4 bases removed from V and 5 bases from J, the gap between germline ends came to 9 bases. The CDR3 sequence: CASSYDSHNSPLHF. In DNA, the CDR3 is TGTGCCAGCAGCTATGACAGCCATAATTCACCCCTCCACTTT.

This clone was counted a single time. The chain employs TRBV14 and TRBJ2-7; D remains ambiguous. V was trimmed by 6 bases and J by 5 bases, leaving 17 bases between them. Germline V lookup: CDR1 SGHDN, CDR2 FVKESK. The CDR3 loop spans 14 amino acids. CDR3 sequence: CASSVLTSANEQYF. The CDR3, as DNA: TGTGCCAGCAGTGTCCTAACCTCGGCCAACGAGCAGTACTTC. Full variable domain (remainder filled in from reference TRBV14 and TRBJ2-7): EAGVTQFPSHSVIEKGQTVTLRCDPISGHDNLYWYRRVMGKEIKFLLHFVKESKQDESGMPNNRFLAERTGGTYSTLKVQPAELEDSGVYFCASSVLTSANEQYFGPGTRLTVT.

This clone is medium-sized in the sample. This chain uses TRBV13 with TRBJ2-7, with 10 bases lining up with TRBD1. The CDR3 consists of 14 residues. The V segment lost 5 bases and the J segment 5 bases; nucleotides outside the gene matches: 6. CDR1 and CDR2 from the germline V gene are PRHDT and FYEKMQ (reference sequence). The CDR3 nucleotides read TGTGCCAGCAGCCCAGGACAGGGGGACGACGAGCAGTACTTC. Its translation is CASSPGQGDDEQYF.

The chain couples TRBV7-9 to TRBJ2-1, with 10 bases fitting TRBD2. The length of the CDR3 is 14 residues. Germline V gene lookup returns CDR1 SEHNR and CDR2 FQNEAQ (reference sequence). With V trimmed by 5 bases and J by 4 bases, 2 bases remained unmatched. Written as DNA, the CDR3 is TGTGCCAGCAGCACTAGCGGGGCTTACAATGAGCAGTTCTTC. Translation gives CASSTSGAYNEQFF.

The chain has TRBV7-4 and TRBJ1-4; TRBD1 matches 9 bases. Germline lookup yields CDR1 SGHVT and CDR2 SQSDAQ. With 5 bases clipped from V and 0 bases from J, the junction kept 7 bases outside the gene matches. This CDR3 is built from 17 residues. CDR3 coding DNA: TGTGCCAGCAGCCCCCGGACAGGGGCGGCAACTAATGAAAAACTGTTTTTT. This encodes CASSPRTGAATNEKLFF.

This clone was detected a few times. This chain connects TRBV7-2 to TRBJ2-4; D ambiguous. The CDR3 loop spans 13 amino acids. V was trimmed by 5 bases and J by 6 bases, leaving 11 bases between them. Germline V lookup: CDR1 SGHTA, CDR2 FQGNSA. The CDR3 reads CASSPMIGNIQYF. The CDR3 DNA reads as TGTGCCAGCAGCCCAATGATAGGAAACATTCAGTACTTC.

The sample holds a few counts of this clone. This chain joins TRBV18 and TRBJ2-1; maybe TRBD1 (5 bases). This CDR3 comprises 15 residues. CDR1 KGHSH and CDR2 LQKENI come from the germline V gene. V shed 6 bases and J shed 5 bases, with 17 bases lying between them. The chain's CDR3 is CASSFRVEYHNEQFF. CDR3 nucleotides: TGTGCCAGCTCCTTCAGGGTGGAATACCACAATGAGCAGTTCTTC.

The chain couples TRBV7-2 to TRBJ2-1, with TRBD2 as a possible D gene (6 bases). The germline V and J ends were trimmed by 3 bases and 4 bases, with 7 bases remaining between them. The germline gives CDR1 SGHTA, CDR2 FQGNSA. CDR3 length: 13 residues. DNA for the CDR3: TGTGCCAGCAGCTTGGGGACTTACAATGAGCAGTTCTTC. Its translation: CASSLGTYNEQFF.

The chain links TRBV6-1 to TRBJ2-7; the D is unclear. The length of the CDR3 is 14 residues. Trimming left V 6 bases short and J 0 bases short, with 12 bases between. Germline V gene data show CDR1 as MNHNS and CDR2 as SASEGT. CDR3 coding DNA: TGTGCCAGCAGGGTCCTCACATCCTCCTACGAGCAGTACTTC. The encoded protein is CASRVLTSSYEQYF.

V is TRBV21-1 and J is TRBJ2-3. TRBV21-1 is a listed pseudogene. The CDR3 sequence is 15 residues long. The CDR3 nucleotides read TGTGCCAGCAGCCAGGCGGGCAGGGTTGGAGATACGCAGTATTTT. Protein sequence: CASSQAGRVGDTQYF.

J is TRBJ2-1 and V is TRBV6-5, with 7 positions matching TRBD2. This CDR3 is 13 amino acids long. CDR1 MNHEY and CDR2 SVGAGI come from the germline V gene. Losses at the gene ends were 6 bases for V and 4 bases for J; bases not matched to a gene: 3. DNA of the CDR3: TGTGCCAGCAGAGGGCGGGAGTACAATGAGCAGTTCTTC. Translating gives CASRGREYNEQFF.

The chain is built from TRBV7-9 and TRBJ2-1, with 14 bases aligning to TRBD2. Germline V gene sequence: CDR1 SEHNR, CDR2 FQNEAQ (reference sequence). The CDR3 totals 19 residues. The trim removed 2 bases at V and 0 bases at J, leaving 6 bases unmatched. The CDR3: CASSLLGLAGASSYNEQFF. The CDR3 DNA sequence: TGTGCCAGCAGCTTATTGGGACTAGCGGGAGCAAGCTCCTACAATGAGCAGTTCTTC.

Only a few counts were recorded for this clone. CDR3: CSVESVGLADNEQFF. In nucleotides, the CDR3 is TGCAGCGTTGAGAGCGTGGGACTAGCGGACAATGAGCAGTTCTTC. The chain couples TRBV29-1 to TRBJ2-1, with 11 bases lining up with TRBD2. Germline V gene data show CDR1 as SQVTM and CDR2 as ANQGSEA. V lost 3 bases, J lost 5 bases, and 6 bases stayed unmatched. This CDR3 has 15 amino acids.

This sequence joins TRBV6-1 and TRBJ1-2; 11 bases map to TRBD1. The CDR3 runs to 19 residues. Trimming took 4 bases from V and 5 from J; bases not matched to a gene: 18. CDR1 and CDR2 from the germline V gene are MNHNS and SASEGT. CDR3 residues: CASSVNVRGTGGMGYGYTF. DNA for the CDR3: TGTGCCAGCAGTGTGAATGTGCGTGGGACAGGGGGGATGGGGTATGGCTACACCTTC.

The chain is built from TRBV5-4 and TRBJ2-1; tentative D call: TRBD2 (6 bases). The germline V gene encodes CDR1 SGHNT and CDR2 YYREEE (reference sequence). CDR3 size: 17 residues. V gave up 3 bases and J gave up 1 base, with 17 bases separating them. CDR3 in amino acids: CASSSGLASLSYNEQFF. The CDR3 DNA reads TGTGCCAGCAGCTCGGGACTCGCCTCACTATCCTACAATGAGCAGTTCTTC.

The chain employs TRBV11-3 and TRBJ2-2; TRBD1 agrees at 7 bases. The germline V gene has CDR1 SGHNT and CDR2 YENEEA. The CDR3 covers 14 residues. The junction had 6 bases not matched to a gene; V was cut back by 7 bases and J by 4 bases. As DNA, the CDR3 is TGTGCCAGCAACACCGGGACAGCCACCGGGGAGCTGTTTTTT. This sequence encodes CASNTGTATGELFF.

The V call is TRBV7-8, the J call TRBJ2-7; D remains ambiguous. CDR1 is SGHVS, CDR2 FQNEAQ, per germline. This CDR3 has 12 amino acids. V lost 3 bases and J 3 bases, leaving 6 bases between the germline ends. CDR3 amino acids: CASSLILYEQYF. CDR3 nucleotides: TGTGCCAGCAGCTTGATCCTCTACGAGCAGTACTTC.

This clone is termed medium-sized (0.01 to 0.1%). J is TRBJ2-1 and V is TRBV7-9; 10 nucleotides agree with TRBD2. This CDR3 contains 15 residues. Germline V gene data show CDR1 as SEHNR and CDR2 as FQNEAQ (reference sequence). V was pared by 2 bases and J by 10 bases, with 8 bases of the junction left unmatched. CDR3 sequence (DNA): TGTGCCAGCAGCTTATTTTCTAGCGGGGGACCAGAGCAGTTCTTC. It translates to CASSLFSSGGPEQFF.